This T cell receptor (beta chain) stems from a study of patients and donors after allogeneic stem cell transplantation. Via MiXCR, TCRdb re-called the RT-PCR reads, giving one row per CDR3 protein. The sample yields roughly 230,000 distinct CDR3 sequences, approximately 14% seen once. Unmatched junction bases numbered 6, after V lost 1 base and J lost 6 bases. The CDR3 totals 15 residues. This clonotype was detected ten times or more. The chain combines TRBV12-3 or TRBV12-4 with TRBJ2-1; 7 nucleotides align to TRBD1. The receptor's source is a human donor who was either an allogeneic HSCT recipient or a stem cell or donor lymphocyte infusion donor (not recorded which). It is not recorded whose cells these are; they may come from a transplant donor. The source material was blood, either unsorted or a sorted T cell fraction (not recorded which). Here the CDR3 DNA reads TGTGCCAGCAGTTTAGTTGGTCCAGGGGGCAATGAGCAGTTCTTC. Encoded protein: CASSLVGPGGNEQFF.